The 29 T cell receptor beta chains listed next were all sequenced from one sample in a study of T cells in Graves' hyperthyroidism and ophthalmopathy. RNA transcripts served as the template for amplifying TCR beta CDR3 regions. Initially, a first-round RT-PCR of the TCR CDR3 employed the HTBI primer set. TCRdb re-called the multiplex PCR reads through MiXCR, storing one row per CDR3 protein. The sample yields nearly 110,000 distinct CDR3 sequences, about 15% seen once. Sequencing input: blood. All receptors derive from a woman between 45 and 60 years old with Graves' hyperthyroidism.

This clonotype occurred a few times. The chain is built from TRBV4-1 and TRBJ2-4; perhaps D is TRBD1 or TRBD2 (5 bases each). There are 15 residues in the CDR3. Germline V gene data show CDR1 as MGHRA and CDR2 as YSYEKL. Trimming took 4 bases from V and 3 from J, leaving 13 bases between them. CDR3 coding DNA: TGCGCCAGCAGCCTGGGTCGGGGCGACAAAAACATTCAGTACTTC. Translating it yields CASSLGRGDKNIQYF.

This clonotype was seen a few times. The chain carries TRBV4-2 and TRBJ2-2, with 7 bases fitting TRBD2. Germline lookup yields CDR1 LGHNA and CDR2 YNFKEQ. V was clipped by 0 bases and J by 2 bases; unmatched bases: 3. This CDR3 contains 16 residues. The CDR3 region has the DNA TGTGCCAGCAGCCAAGACCCTAGCGGAAACACCGGGGAGCTGTTTTTT. Its translation: CASSQDPSGNTGELFF.

The chain uses TRBV11-3 and TRBJ2-7; 11 nucleotides align to TRBD2. V was pared by 6 bases and J by 3 bases, with 7 bases of the junction left unmatched. Germline V gene lookup returns CDR1 SGHNT and CDR2 YENEEA. The CDR3 loop spans 15 amino acids. CDR3 nucleotide sequence: TGTGCCAGCAGACCGGGACTAGCGGTAGGCTACGAGCAGTACGTC. It yields the protein CASRPGLAVGYEQYV.

This clonotype was detected a few times. This chain connects TRBV7-6 to TRBJ2-3; perhaps TRBD2 as D (6 bases). This CDR3 has 15 amino acids. Trimming stripped 5 bases from V and 0 bases from J, with 12 bases between. CDR1 and CDR2 from the germline V gene are SGHVS and FNYEAQ. The CDR3 loop reads CASSPGLSSTDTQYF. The DNA of the CDR3 is TGTGCCAGCAGCCCGGGACTCTCTAGCACAGATACGCAGTATTTT. The full variable domain, its missing parts supplied by reference TRBV7-6 and TRBJ2-3, is GAGVSQSPRYKVTKRGQDVALRCDPISGHVSLYWYRQALGQGPEFLTYFNYEAQQDKSGLPNDRFSAERPEGSISTLTIQRTEQRDSAMYRCASSPGLSSTDTQYFGPGTRLTVL.

Worth noting for this clonotype: Since a much larger clone is just one base distant, this may be a read error. Here the CDR3 reads CACSVASGTYEQYF. In DNA form, the CDR3 reads TGTGCCTGCAGCGTGGCTAGCGGGACCTACGAGCAGTACTTC. This rearrangement joins TRBV9 to TRBJ2-7; 9 bases line up with TRBD2. The CDR3 has 14 amino acids. Germline assignment: CDR1 SGDLS and CDR2 YYNGEE.

This clonotype has only a few counts. J is TRBJ2-7 and V is TRBV7-9, with D uncertain. V lost 3 bases and J 3 bases, leaving 6 bases between the germline ends. The CDR3 has 12 amino acids. Germline V lookup: CDR1 SEHNR, CDR2 FQNEAQ (reference sequence). CDR3 residues: CASSLVDYEQYF. The DNA of the CDR3 is TGTGCCAGCAGCTTGGTAGACTACGAGCAGTACTTC.

The rearrangement joins TRBV5-1 to TRBJ2-1, with 8 bases aligning to TRBD2. This CDR3 spans 13 amino acids. V was clipped by 2 bases and J by 7 bases; unmatched bases: 2. The germline V gene encodes CDR1 SGHRS and CDR2 YFSETQ. This CDR3 is CASSFQRENEQFF. DNA of the CDR3: TGCGCCAGCAGCTTTCAGCGGGAGAATGAGCAGTTCTTC. Full variable domain (missing parts from reference TRBV5-1 and TRBJ2-1): KAGVTQTPRYLIKTRGQQVTLSCSPISGHRSVSWYQQTPGQGLQFLFEYFSETQRNKGNFPGRFSGRQFSNSRSEMNVSTLELGDSALYLCASSFQRENEQFFGPGTRLTVL.

This clonotype was picked up many times. The rearrangement joins TRBV12-5 to TRBJ2-1; a weak D match, TRBD1 (5 bases). Between the trimmed V and J ends, which lost 3 bases and 5 bases, there was a span of 8 bases. CDR1 is LGHNT and CDR2 is FRNRAP in the germline V gene. This CDR3 comprises 13 residues. CDR3 loop: CASGFLGDNEQFF. CDR3 DNA: TGTGCTAGTGGTTTCTTAGGGGACAATGAGCAGTTCTTC.

In its sample, this clonotype was seen many times. The CDR3 region has the DNA TGTGCCAGCAGCAAATCGACAGGCCGACTCTCTGGAAACACCATATATTTT. Translated, it gives CASSKSTGRLSGNTIYF. V gene TRBV12-3 or TRBV12-4 combines with J gene TRBJ1-3; possibly TRBD1 for D (6 bases). The germline V and J ends were trimmed by 6 bases and 0 bases, with 18 bases remaining between them. The CDR3 is 17 residues long.

The chain links TRBV5-1 to TRBJ1-1, with a tentative D call TRBD1 (6 bases). V lost 0 bases, J lost 1 base, and 7 bases lay in between. CDR3 length: 14 residues. CDR1 is SGHRS and CDR2 is YFSETQ in the germline V gene. This CDR3 reads CASSLEQGNTEAFF. CDR3 DNA: TGCGCCAGCAGCTTGGAACAGGGGAACACTGAAGCTTTCTTT.

In its sample, this clonotype was seen many times. The chain joins TRBV5-1 to TRBJ2-1, with D perhaps matching TRBD1 or TRBD2 (6 bases each). The ends were cut back, 3 bases at V and 11 bases at J, with 21 bases in the middle. Germline V gene lookup returns CDR1 SGHRS and CDR2 YFSETQ. The CDR3 length is 15 residues. CDR3 coding DNA: TGCGCCAGCAGCTCGCAAGGGGGTAGGGGGGAAAAGCAGTTCTTC. Residues: CASSSQGGRGEKQFF.

This rearrangement joins TRBV20-1 to TRBJ2-1; 9 nucleotides agree with TRBD2. Germline V gene lookup returns CDR1 DFQATT and CDR2 SNEGSKA (reference sequence). V lost 6 bases to trimming and J lost 6 bases; unmatched junction nucleotides: 12. CDR3 length equals 15 residues. The DNA of the CDR3 is TGCAGTGCGGCTAGCCTAGCGGGGCCTTTCAATGAGCAGTTCTTC. Its protein is CSAASLAGPFNEQFF.

The table lists this clonotype with many counts. V and J are TRBV4-1 and TRBJ2-3; 14 nucleotides align to TRBD2. Germline values: CDR1 MGHRA, CDR2 YSYEKL. Trimming took 0 bases from V and 4 from J; bases not matched to a gene: 9. This CDR3 spans 19 amino acids. The CDR3 spells CASSQDMQTSGRASDTQYF. As DNA, the CDR3 is TGCGCCAGCAGCCAAGATATGCAGACTAGCGGGAGGGCCTCAGATACGCAGTATTTT.

This clonotype was recorded at least ten times. CDR3 bases: TGTGCCAGCAGTGGGGACAGGGGTAAGCCCCAGCATTTT. Translating it yields CASSGDRGKPQHF. V is TRBV2 and J is TRBJ1-5; TRBD1 aligns across 10 bases. CDR3 length: 13 residues. CDR1 is SNHLY and CDR2 is FYNNEI in the germline V gene. After removal of 4 bases from V and 8 bases from J, the junction contained 2 bases not matched to a gene.

This clonotype has a count of ten or more. This chain joins TRBV5-1 and TRBJ2-4; either TRBD1 or TRBD2 may supply D (5 bases each). With 3 bases removed from V and 5 bases from J, the gap between germline ends came to 12 bases. From germline, CDR1 is SGHRS and CDR2 YFSETQ. The CDR3 length is 14 residues. The CDR3 nucleotides are TGCGCCAGCAGCTCCACGCCGGGACAAAACATTCAGTACTTC. Its protein product is CASSSTPGQNIQYF. The full variable domain, completed using reference TRBV5-1 and TRBJ2-4, is KAGVTQTPRYLIKTRGQQVTLSCSPISGHRSVSWYQQTPGQGLQFLFEYFSETQRNKGNFPGRFSGRQFSNSRSEMNVSTLELGDSALYLCASSSTPGQNIQYFGAGTRLSVL.

The table lists this clonotype with many counts. V and J are TRBV28 and TRBJ2-7; D not resolved. CDR3 length equals 14 residues. V lost 2 bases and J 3 bases, leaving 11 bases between the germline ends. Germline CDR1 is MDHEN and CDR2 is SYDVKM. The CDR3 bases are TGTGCCAGCAGTTTACCAACGGGTAGCTACGAGCAGTACTTC. It yields the protein CASSLPTGSYEQYF.

This clonotype was found many times. The rearrangement joins TRBV5-6 to TRBJ1-2; TRBD1 aligns across 11 bases. The trim removed 0 bases at V and 8 bases at J, leaving 6 bases unmatched. The length of the CDR3 is 15 residues. Germline V gene lookup returns CDR1 SGHDT and CDR2 YYEEEE. The CDR3 is CASSLEGTGGRGYTF. Here the CDR3 DNA reads TGTGCCAGCAGCTTGGAGGGGACAGGGGGAAGAGGCTACACCTTC.

Many counts were recorded for this clonotype. The chain carries TRBV9 and TRBJ2-3; D uncertain. This CDR3 comprises 13 residues. Germline V CDR1 and CDR2: SGDLS, YYNGEE. V dropped 0 bases and J dropped 2 bases, with 4 bases sitting between them. CDR3 protein: CASSVGITDTQYF. Written as DNA, the CDR3 is TGTGCCAGCAGCGTAGGGATCACAGATACGCAGTATTTT.

V usage is TRBV6-1 and J usage is TRBJ2-5; tentatively, D is TRBD1 (6 bases). Looked up from germline, CDR1 is MNHNS and CDR2 is SASEGT. Trimming left V 3 bases short and J 6 bases short, with 8 bases between. This CDR3 contains 12 residues. The CDR3 is CASSEGAKTQYF. The CDR3 DNA reads as TGTGCCAGCAGTGAGGGGGCGAAGACCCAGTACTTC.

The sample holds many counts of this clonotype. The chain recombines TRBV19 with TRBJ2-1, with 10 positions matching TRBD2. J lost 6 bases, V lost 4 bases, and 6 bases had no gene match. Germline CDR1 and CDR2: LNHDA and SQIVND (reference sequence). The CDR3 has 15 residues. CDR3 loop: CASSRRWTSGNEQFF. The CDR3, as DNA: TGTGCCAGTAGTAGGCGATGGACTAGCGGCAATGAGCAGTTCTTC.

This clonotype was counted at least ten times. The chain combines TRBV19 with TRBJ1-5; 12 bases fit TRBD1. This CDR3 has 16 amino acids. CDR1 is LNHDA and CDR2 is SQIVND in the germline V gene (reference sequence). J lost 7 bases, V lost 1 base, and 5 bases had no gene match. The CDR3 DNA sequence: TGTGCCAGTAGTATAGGGGGGACAGGGGGCTTCCAGCCCCAGCATTTT. Protein sequence: CASSIGGTGGFQPQHF.

This clonotype was recorded at least ten times. J is TRBJ1-6 and V is TRBV15, with a weak D call TRBD1 (5 bases). Deletions cut 6 bases from V and 11 bases from J, with 14 bases between. This CDR3 contains 13 residues. CDR1 and CDR2 from the germline V gene are LNHNV and YYDKDF (reference sequence). Written as DNA, the CDR3 is TGTGCCACCAGGAATCAGGGAAGCCCACCCCTCCACTTT. It yields the protein CATRNQGSPPLHF.

In this sample, this clonotype turned up many times. J is TRBJ2-3 and V is TRBV6-1; D gene unclear. Between the trimmed V and J ends, which lost 5 bases and 4 bases, there was a span of 7 bases. This CDR3 comprises 12 residues. Germline V gives CDR1 MNHNS, CDR2 SASEGT. This chain's CDR3 is CASSRLPDTQYF. Here the CDR3 DNA reads TGTGCCAGCAGTCGACTGCCAGATACGCAGTATTTT.

This clonotype was observed at least ten times. This chain uses TRBV19 with TRBJ2-2, with 8 bases fitting TRBD2. V shed 7 bases, J shed 4 bases, and the junction held 11 bases outside the gene matches. CDR3 size: 16 residues. Germline CDR1 is LNHDA and CDR2 is SQIVND (reference sequence). DNA for the CDR3: TGTGCCAGTATGCCGATGAGCGGGAGTGGCACCGGGGAGCTGTTTTTT. The encoded protein is CASMPMSGSGTGELFF.

This clonotype was picked up many times. The chain couples TRBV18 to TRBJ2-1; 12 bases map to TRBD1. V trimming: 6 bases; J trimming: 9 bases; junction bases outside the gene matches: 6. Germline V CDR1 and CDR2: KGHSH, LQKENI. CDR3 length equals 14 residues. CDR3 loop: CASSRGQGAFEQFF. CDR3 coding DNA: TGTGCCAGCTCCCGGGGACAGGGGGCGTTTGAGCAGTTCTTC.

J is TRBJ1-2 and V is TRBV30, with 8 nucleotides matching TRBD1. J lost 6 bases, V lost 0 bases, and 3 bases had no gene match. Looked up from germline, CDR1 is GTSNPN and CDR2 is SVGIG (reference sequence). This CDR3 is 13 amino acids long. CDR3 coding DNA: TGTGCCTGGAGTGTGACAGGGGTGGATGGCTACACCTTC. Translation: CAWSVTGVDGYTF.

J is TRBJ1-3 and V is TRBV3-1; TRBD1 matches at 11 bases. Germline V gene sequence: CDR1 LGHDT, CDR2 YNNKEL (reference sequence). Trimming at V came to 2 bases and at J to 7 bases, leaving 10 bases not matched to a gene. The CDR3 is 17 residues long. This chain's CDR3 is CASSQRYGGQGVNTIYF. The DNA for the CDR3 is TGTGCCAGCAGCCAACGCTACGGGGGACAGGGGGTGAACACCATATATTTT.

The table lists this clonotype with many counts. The J gene is TRBJ2-2, the V gene TRBV5-4; 7 positions agree with TRBD1. Germline assignment: CDR1 SGHNT and CDR2 YYREEE (reference sequence). The CDR3 totals 13 residues. Trimming at V came to 0 bases and at J to 7 bases, leaving 0 bases not matched to a gene. The chain's CDR3 is CASSLDRGGELFF. CDR3 nucleotide sequence: TGTGCCAGCAGCTTGGACAGGGGCGGGGAGCTGTTTTTT.

This clonotype was counted ten times or more. The rearrangement links TRBV7-9 to TRBJ2-3; no reliable D call. V lost 2 bases and J 1 base, leaving 7 bases between the germline ends. The germline V gene has CDR1 SEHNR and CDR2 FQNEAQ (reference sequence). The CDR3 runs 14 residues. The CDR3 coding sequence is TGTGCCAGCAGCTTATACCGAGGCACAGATACGCAGTATTTT. It encodes CASSLYRGTDTQYF.